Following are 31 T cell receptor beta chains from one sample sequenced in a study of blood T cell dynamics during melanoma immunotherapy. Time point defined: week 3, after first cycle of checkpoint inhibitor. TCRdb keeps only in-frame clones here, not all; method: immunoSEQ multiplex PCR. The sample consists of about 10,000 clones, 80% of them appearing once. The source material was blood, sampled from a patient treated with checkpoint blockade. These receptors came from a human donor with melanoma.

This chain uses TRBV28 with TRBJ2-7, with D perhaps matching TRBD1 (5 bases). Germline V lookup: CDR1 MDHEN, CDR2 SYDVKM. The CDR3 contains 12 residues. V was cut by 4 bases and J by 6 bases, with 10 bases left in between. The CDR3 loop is CASSSQGFEQYV. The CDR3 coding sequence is TGTGCCAGCAGTTCCCAGGGATTCGAGCAGTACGTC.

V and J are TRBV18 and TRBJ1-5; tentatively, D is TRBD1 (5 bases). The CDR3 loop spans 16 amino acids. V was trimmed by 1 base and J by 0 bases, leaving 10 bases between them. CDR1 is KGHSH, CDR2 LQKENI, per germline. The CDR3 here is CASSPRTRGSNQPQHF. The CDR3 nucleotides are TGTGCCAGCTCACCACGAACGAGGGGTAGCAATCAGCCCCAGCATTTT.

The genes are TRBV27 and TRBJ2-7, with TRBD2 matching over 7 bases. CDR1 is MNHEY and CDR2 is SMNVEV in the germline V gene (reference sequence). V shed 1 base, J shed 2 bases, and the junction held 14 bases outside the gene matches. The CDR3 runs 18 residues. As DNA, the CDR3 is TGTGCCAGCAGTTTATGGGCTCCCGGACCGGCGGGGGCCTACGAGCAGTACTTC. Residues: CASSLWAPGPAGAYEQYF.

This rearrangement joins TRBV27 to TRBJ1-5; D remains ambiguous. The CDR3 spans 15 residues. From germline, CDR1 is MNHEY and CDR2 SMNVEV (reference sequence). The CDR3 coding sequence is TGTGCTTCAAAGGCCGGAGCGGGCTTCAATCAGCCCCAGCATTTT. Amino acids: CASKAGAGFNQPQHF.

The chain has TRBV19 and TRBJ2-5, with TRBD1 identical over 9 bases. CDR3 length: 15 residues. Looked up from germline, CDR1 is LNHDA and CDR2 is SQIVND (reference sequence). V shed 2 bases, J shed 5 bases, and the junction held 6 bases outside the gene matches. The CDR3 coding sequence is TGTGCCAGTAGTATATGGGGACAGGGCAGCGAGACCCAGTACTTC. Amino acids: CASSIWGQGSETQYF.

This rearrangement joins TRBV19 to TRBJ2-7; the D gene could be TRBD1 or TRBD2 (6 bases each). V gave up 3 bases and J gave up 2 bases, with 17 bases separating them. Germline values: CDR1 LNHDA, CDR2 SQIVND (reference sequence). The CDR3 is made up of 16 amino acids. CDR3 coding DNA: TGTGCCAGTAGTATTGGGAGGAGCCAGGGGCCCTACGAGCAGTACTTC. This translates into CASSIGRSQGPYEQYF.

The CDR3 sequence: CASSSGLGAKYF. The CDR3 DNA reads TGTGCCAGCAGCTCCGGGCTGGGGGCCAAGTACTTC. The chain has TRBV7-9 and TRBJ2-7, with D tentatively TRBD1 (6 bases). CDR1 is SEHNR and CDR2 is FQNEAQ in the germline V gene (reference sequence). V was trimmed by 4 bases and J by 11 bases, leaving 15 bases between them. This CDR3 comprises 12 residues.

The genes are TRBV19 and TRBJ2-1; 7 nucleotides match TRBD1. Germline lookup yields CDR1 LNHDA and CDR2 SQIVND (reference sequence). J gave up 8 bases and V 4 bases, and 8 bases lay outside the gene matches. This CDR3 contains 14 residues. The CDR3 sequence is CASSTQGMHDEQFF. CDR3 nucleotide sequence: TGTGCCAGTAGTACACAGGGGATGCATGATGAGCAGTTCTTC.

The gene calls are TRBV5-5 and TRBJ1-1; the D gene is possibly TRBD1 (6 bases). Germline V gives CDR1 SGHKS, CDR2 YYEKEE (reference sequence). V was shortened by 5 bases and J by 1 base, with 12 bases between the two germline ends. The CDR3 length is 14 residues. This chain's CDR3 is CASSPGHQNTEAFF. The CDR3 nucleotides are TGTGCCAGCAGTCCGGGACACCAGAACACTGAAGCTTTCTTT.

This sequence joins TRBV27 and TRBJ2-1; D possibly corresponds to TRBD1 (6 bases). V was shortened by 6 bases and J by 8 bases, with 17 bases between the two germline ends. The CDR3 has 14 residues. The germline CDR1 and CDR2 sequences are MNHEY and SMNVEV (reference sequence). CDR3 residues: CASSPGVGYDEQFF. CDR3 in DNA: TGTGCCAGCAGCCCAGGGGTGGGATACGATGAGCAGTTCTTC.

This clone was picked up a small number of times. The CDR3 loop is CASSFWQSTEAFF. DNA of the CDR3: TGCGCCAGCAGCTTCTGGCAGAGCACTGAAGCTTTCTTT. The V and J genes are TRBV5-1 and TRBJ1-1, with D uncertain. V dropped 2 bases and J dropped 4 bases, with 9 bases sitting between them. Germline CDR1 SGHRS, CDR2 YFSETQ. The CDR3 is made up of 13 amino acids.

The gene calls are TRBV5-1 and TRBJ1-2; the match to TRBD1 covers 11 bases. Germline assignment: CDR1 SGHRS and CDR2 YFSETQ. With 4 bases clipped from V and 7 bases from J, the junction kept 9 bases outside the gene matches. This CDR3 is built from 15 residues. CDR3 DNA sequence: TGCGCCAGCAGCCCCCGGACAGGGGGCGCAGGTGGCTACACCTTC. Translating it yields CASSPRTGGAGGYTF.

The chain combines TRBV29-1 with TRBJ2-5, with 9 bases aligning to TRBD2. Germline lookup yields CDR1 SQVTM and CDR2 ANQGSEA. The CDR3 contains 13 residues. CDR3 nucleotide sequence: TGCAGTTATCTAGCGGGAAGGTTGGAGACCCAGTACTTC. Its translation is CSYLAGRLETQYF.

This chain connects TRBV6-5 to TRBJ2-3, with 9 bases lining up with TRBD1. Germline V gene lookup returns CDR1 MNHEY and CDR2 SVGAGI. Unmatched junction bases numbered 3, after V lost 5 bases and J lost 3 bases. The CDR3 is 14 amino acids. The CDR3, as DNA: TGTGCCAGCAGTCACGGACAGGGGACAGATACGCAGTATTTT. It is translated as CASSHGQGTDTQYF.

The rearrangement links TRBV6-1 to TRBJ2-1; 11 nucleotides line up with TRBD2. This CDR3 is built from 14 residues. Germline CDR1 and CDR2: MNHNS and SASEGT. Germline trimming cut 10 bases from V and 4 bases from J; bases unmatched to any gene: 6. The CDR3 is CAIRLAGYYNEQFF. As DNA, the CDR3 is TGTGCCATTAGACTAGCGGGGTATTACAATGAGCAGTTCTTC.

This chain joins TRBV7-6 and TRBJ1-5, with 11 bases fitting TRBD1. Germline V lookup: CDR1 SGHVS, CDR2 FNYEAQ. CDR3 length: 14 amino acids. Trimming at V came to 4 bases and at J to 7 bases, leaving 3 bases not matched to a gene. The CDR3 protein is CASSSGQGGQPQHF. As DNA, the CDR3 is TGTGCCAGCAGCTCGGGACAGGGGGGCCAGCCCCAGCATTTT.

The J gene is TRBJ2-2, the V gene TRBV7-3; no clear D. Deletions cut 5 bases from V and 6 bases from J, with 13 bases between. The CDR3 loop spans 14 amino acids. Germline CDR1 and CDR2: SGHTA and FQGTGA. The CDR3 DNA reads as TGTGCCAGCAGCGCCGATCATCCCCCCGGGGAGCTGTTTTTT. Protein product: CASSADHPPGELFF. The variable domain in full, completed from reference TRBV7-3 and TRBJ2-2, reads GAGVSQTPSNKVTEKGKYVELRCDPISGHTALYWYRQSLGQGPEFLIYFQGTGAADDSGLPNDRFFAVRPEGSVSTLKIQRTERGDSAVYLCASSADHPPGELFFGEGSRLTVL.

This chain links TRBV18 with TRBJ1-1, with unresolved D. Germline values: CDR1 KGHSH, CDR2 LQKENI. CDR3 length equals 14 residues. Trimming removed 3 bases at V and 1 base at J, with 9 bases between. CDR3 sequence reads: CASSPGSGNTEAFF. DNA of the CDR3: TGTGCCAGCTCACCGGGGTCAGGGAACACTGAAGCTTTCTTT. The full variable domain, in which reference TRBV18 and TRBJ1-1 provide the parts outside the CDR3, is NAGVMQNPRHLVRRRGQEARLRCSPMKGHSHVYWYRQLPEEGLKFMVYLQKENIIDESGMPKERFSAEFPKEGPSILRIQQVVRGDSAAYFCASSPGSGNTEAFFGQGTRLTVV.

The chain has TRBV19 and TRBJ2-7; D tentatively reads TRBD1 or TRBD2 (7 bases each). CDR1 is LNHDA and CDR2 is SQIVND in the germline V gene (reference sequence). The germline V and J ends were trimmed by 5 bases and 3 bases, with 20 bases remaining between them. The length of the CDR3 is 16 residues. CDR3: CASSLKGPGGGYEQYF. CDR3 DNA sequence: TGTGCCAGTAGTCTAAAGGGGCCAGGGGGGGGCTACGAGCAGTACTTC.

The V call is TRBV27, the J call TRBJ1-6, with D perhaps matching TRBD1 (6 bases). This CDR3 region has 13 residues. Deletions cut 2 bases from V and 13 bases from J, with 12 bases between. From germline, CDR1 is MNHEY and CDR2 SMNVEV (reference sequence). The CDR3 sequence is CASSLTTGGPLHF. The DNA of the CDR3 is TGTGCCAGCAGTTTAACGACAGGTGGCCCCCTCCACTTT.

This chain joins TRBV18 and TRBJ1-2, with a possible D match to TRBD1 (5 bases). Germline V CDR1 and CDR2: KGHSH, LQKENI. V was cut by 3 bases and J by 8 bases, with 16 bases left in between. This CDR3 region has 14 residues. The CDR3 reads CASSPGTDKNGYTF. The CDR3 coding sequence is TGTGCCAGCTCACCCGGGACGGACAAAAACGGCTACACCTTC.

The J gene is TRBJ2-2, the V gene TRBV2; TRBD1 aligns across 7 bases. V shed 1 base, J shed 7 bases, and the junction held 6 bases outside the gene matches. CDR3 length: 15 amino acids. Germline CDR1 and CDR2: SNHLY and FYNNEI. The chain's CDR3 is CASSEGQGQVGELFF. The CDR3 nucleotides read TGTGCCAGCAGTGAAGGACAGGGCCAGGTCGGGGAGCTGTTTTTT.

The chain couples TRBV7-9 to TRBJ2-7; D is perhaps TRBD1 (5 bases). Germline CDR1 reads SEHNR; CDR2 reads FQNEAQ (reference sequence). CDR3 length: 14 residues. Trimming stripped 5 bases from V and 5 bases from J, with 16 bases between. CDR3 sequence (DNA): TGTGCCAGCAGCCCCCGTGGGGCCGGCGACGAGCAGTACTTC. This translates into CASSPRGAGDEQYF.

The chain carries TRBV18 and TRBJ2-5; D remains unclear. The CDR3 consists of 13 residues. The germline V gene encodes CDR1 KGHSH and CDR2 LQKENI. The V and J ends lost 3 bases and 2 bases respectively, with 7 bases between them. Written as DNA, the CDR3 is TGTGCCAGCTCACCCGCGTTACAAGAGACCCAGTACTTC. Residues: CASSPALQETQYF.

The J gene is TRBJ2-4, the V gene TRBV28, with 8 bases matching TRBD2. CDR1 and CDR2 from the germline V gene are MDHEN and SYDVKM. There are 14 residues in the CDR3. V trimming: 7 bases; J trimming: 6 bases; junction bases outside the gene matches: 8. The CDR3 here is CASNRDGGGNIQYF. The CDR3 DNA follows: TGTGCCAGCAACCGCGACGGGGGGGGAAACATTCAGTACTTC.

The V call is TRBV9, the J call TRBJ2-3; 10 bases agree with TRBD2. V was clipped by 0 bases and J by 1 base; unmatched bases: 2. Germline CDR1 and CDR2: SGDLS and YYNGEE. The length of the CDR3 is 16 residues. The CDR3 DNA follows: TGTGCCAGCAGCGTAGTTGGACTAGCGGGCACAGATACGCAGTATTTT. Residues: CASSVVGLAGTDTQYF.

Written as DNA, the CDR3 is TGCGCCAGCAGCCAAGCTAGCGGGAGGGCTAATGAGCAGTTCTTC. It specifies CASSQASGRANEQFF. The V and J genes are TRBV5-1 and TRBJ2-1, with 12 bases lining up with TRBD2. With 4 bases clipped from V and 7 bases from J, the junction kept 6 bases outside the gene matches. This CDR3 has 15 amino acids. Per the germline V gene, CDR1 is SGHRS and CDR2 is YFSETQ.

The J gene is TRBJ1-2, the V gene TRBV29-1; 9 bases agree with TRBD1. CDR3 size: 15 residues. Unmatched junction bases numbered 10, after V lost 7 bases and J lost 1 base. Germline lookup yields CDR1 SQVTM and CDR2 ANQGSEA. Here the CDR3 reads CSAYPDRGSNYGYTF. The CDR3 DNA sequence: TGCAGCGCCTATCCGGACAGGGGCAGTAACTATGGCTACACCTTC.

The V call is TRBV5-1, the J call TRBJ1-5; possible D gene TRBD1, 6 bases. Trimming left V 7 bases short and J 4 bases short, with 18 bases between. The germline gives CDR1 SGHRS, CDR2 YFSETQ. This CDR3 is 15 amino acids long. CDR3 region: CASGPEGGRNQPQHF. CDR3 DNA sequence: TGCGCCAGCGGCCCTGAAGGGGGGCGTAATCAGCCCCAGCATTTT.

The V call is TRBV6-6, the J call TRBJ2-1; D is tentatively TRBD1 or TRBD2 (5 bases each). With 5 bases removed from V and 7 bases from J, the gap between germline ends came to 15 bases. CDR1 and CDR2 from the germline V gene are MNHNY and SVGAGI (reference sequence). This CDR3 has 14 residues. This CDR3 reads CASSITRDPNEQFF. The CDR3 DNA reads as TGTGCCAGCAGTATCACGAGGGACCCTAATGAGCAGTTCTTC.

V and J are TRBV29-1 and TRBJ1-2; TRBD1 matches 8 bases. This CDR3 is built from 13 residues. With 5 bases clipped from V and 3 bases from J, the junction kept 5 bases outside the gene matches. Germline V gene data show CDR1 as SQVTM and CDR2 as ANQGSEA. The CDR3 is CSVRQGMDYGYTF. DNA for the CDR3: TGCAGCGTTCGACAGGGGATGGACTATGGCTACACCTTC. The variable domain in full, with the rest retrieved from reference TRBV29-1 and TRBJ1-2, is SAVISQKPSRDICQRGTSLTIQCQVDSQVTMMFWYRQQPGQSLTLIATANQGSEATYESGFVIDKFPISRPNLTFSTLTVSNMSPEDSSIYLCSVRQGMDYGYTFGSGTRLTVV.